The 14 T cell receptor beta chains presented below share a single source sample, sequenced in a study of T-cell memory formation after mild COVID-19. TCRdb ran MiXCR on the 5' RACE reads and lists one entry per CDR3 protein. The sample shows hundreds of thousands of distinct CDR3 sequences, 20% to 30% of them seen only once. Sequencing used PBMCs or a T cell subset sorted from them (not recorded which). The receptors originated from an adult woman who had mild COVID-19 (a few samples of this study predate the infection). Cell type and time point are not known.

This clonotype was picked up a small number of times. CDR3 coding DNA: TGCAGTGCTAGCGGGACTCTCGTCGATGAGCAGTTCTTC. Protein product: CSASGTLVDEQFF. V is TRBV20-1 and J is TRBJ2-1; D possibly corresponds to TRBD2 (6 bases). Between the trimmed V and J ends, which lost 3 bases and 8 bases, there was a span of 14 bases. Germline lookup yields CDR1 DFQATT and CDR2 SNEGSKA (reference sequence). The CDR3 is 13 amino acids.

This clonotype has just a few counts. The rearrangement joins TRBV7-9 to TRBJ1-4; D gene ambiguous. V shed 5 bases and J shed 5 bases, with 15 bases lying between them. The length of the CDR3 is 15 residues. Per germline, CDR1 SEHNR and CDR2 FQNEAQ (reference sequence). The CDR3 nucleotides are TGTGCCAGCAGCCCCCCCGGGGAGGTGAATGAAAAACTGTTTTTT. This gives the protein CASSPPGEVNEKLFF.

The chain carries TRBV20-1 and TRBJ2-7, with TRBD2 identical over 8 bases. V shed 1 base, J shed 4 bases, and the junction held 9 bases outside the gene matches. The CDR3 has 15 amino acids. Looked up from germline, CDR1 is DFQATT and CDR2 is SNEGSKA (reference sequence). CDR3 bases: TGCAGTGCTAGAGCGGCGACGGGGGGGCCTTACGAGCAGTACTTC. It specifies CSARAATGGPYEQYF.

This clonotype was observed a handful of times. This sequence joins TRBV7-8 and TRBJ1-1; possibly TRBD1 for D (5 bases). The ends were cut back, 4 bases at V and 1 base at J, with 19 bases in the middle. Germline CDR1 and CDR2: SGHVS and FQNEAQ. The CDR3 extends over 17 amino acids. Written as DNA, the CDR3 is TGTGCCAGCAGCTCTCGATCGGGACTCCTTCCGAACACTGAAGCTTTCTTT. It translates to CASSSRSGLLPNTEAFF.

The chain is built from TRBV7-2 and TRBJ1-2; a possible D gene is TRBD1 (5 bases). The CDR3 contains 16 residues. Trimming took 5 bases from V and 0 from J, leaving 16 bases between them. CDR1 is SGHTA, CDR2 FQGNSA, per germline. The CDR3 DNA follows: TGTGCCAGCAGCCACCGGACACCACCTTCTAACTATGGCTACACCTTC. Amino acid sequence: CASSHRTPPSNYGYTF.

The chain links TRBV7-9 to TRBJ2-5, with unresolved D. V lost 5 bases to trimming and J lost 2 bases, with 9 bases between them. CDR1 and CDR2 (germline): SEHNR, FQNEAQ (reference sequence). CDR3 length: 13 amino acids. In nucleotides, the CDR3 is TGTGCCAGCAGCATGACGAGACAAGAGACCCAGTACTTC. Its protein is CASSMTRQETQYF. Based on the CDR3 plus reference TRBV7-9 and TRBJ2-5, the full variable domain is DTGVSQNPRHKITKRGQNVTFRCDPISEHNRLYWYRQTLGQGPEFLTYFQNEAQLEKSRLLSDRFSAERPKGSFSTLEIQRTEQGDSAMYLCASSMTRQETQYFGPGTRLLVL.

This clonotype was picked up one time. This chain links TRBV6-5 with TRBJ2-1, with D possibly matching TRBD2 (7 bases). The V and J ends lost 6 bases and 1 base respectively, with 13 bases between them. The CDR3 sequence is 15 residues long. Germline CDR1 MNHEY, CDR2 SVGAGI. DNA of the CDR3: TGTGCCAGCAGGGGGGGGCAGCGGTCCTACAATGAGCAGTTCTTC. This translates into CASRGGQRSYNEQFF.

The chain links TRBV5-1 to TRBJ2-1; 10 bases are a match to TRBD2. V gave up 4 bases and J gave up 5 bases; unmatched junction bases: 3. Germline V gene sequence: CDR1 SGHRS, CDR2 YFSETQ. This CDR3 has 14 residues. The CDR3 DNA reads TGCGCCAGCAGCCTACTAGCGGGACACAATGAGCAGTTCTTC. Translated: CASSLLAGHNEQFF.

This clonotype was detected a few times. CDR3 region: CASRPLSGLETQYF. The CDR3 nucleotides read TGTGCCAGCAGGCCTCTTTCGGGATTAGAGACCCAGTACTTC. The chain links TRBV6-5 to TRBJ2-5, with a tentative D call TRBD2 (5 bases). V was pared by 6 bases and J by 4 bases, with 15 bases between. From germline, CDR1 is MNHEY and CDR2 SVGAGI. This CDR3 has 14 amino acids.

J is TRBJ1-4 and V is TRBV7-6; no firm D call. This CDR3 region has 15 residues. Germline CDR1 is SGHVS and CDR2 is FNYEAQ. The V end lost 0 bases, the J end lost 4 bases, and 9 bases lay between the germline ends. This chain's CDR3 is CASSLAAGLNEKLFF. As DNA, the CDR3 is TGTGCCAGCAGCTTAGCGGCGGGTCTTAATGAAAAACTGTTTTTT.

Only a few counts were recorded for this clonotype. The CDR3 region is CASSPLGALASTDTQYF. In DNA form, the CDR3 reads TGTGCCAGCTCACCCCTGGGGGCCCTGGCTAGCACAGATACGCAGTATTTT. This chain uses TRBV18 with TRBJ2-3; a weak D match, TRBD1 (6 bases). Germline values: CDR1 KGHSH, CDR2 LQKENI. The CDR3 is 17 amino acids. V was trimmed by 3 bases and J by 0 bases, leaving 16 bases between them.

Only a few counts were recorded for this clonotype. The rearrangement links TRBV15 to TRBJ1-4, with a weak D call TRBD1 (5 bases). The CDR3 extends over 18 amino acids. Germline V gives CDR1 LNHNV, CDR2 YYDKDF (reference sequence). The V and J ends lost 0 bases and 6 bases respectively, with 20 bases between them. This CDR3 reads CATSRDGGTDELDEKLFF. CDR3 in DNA: TGTGCCACCAGCAGAGATGGAGGGACCGACGAGTTGGATGAAAAACTGTTTTTT.

In its sample, this clonotype was seen a few times. V is TRBV11-3 and J is TRBJ1-5, with D possibly TRBD1 on 5 matching bases. The V end was cut by 3 bases, the J end by 7 bases, with 10 bases between. This CDR3 is built from 13 residues. Germline values: CDR1 SGHNT, CDR2 YENEEA. CDR3 sequence: CASSFGEGQPQHF. The CDR3 coding sequence is TGTGCCAGCAGCTTTGGAGAGGGGCAGCCCCAGCATTTT.

This chain joins TRBV2 and TRBJ1-1; possible D gene TRBD1, 6 bases. Germline V CDR1 and CDR2: SNHLY, FYNNEI. The CDR3 contains 15 residues. The germline V and J ends were trimmed by 6 bases and 5 bases, with 19 bases remaining between them. CDR3 bases: TGTGCCAGCAGAAATTCCGGGACAAGGGGGACTGAAGCTTTCTTT. Translated, it gives CASRNSGTRGTEAFF.